This T cell receptor (beta chain) was sequenced during a study of T cell responses to AZD1222 COVID-19 vaccine. General study findings and limits: Increases in Spike-specific TCR breadth and depth were seen after two AZD1222 doses. It should be noted that donors were predominantly white British and more often female, and clonal diversity was possibly underestimated.

A remark on this clone: Its antigen is as yet unknown.

CDR3 length: 13 amino acids. Between the trimmed V and J ends, which lost 4 bases and 5 bases, there was a span of 11 bases. Germline values: CDR1 SGHVS, CDR2 FNYEAQ. The protocol was immunoSEQ multiplex PCR, while the TCRdb copy is restricted to in-frame clones and leaves out a portion. This sample has 120,000 to 150,000 clones, with just over 90% found just once. The chain recombines TRBV7-6 with TRBJ2-5; D is uncertain. The sequenced sample was peripheral blood, obtained 28 days after the second AZD1222 dose. This clonotype was sampled from an adult who received the AZD1222 COVID-19 vaccine. Here the CDR3 reads CASSSDPLETQYF. The DNA for the CDR3 is TGTGCCAGCAGCTCGGACCCCCTGGAGACCCAGTACTTC.